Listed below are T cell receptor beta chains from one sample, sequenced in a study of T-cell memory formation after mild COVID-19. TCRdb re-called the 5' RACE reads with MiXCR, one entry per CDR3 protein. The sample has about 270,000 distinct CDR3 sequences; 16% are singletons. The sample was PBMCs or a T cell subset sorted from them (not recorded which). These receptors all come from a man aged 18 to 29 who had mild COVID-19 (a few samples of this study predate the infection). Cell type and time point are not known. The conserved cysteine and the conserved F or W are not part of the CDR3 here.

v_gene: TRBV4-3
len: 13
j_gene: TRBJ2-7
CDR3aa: ASSQVDRGFFEQY

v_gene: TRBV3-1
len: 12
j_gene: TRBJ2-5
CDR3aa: ASSQANGQETQY

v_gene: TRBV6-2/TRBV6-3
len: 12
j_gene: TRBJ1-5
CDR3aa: ASSYGGWNQPQH

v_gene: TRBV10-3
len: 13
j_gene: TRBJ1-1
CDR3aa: AISEGTGRNTEAF

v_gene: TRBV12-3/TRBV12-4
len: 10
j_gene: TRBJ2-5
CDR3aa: ASSSFVETQY

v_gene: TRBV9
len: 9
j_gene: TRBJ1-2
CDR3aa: ASSADYGYT

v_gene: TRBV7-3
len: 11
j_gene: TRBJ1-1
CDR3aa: ASSSTGVTEAF

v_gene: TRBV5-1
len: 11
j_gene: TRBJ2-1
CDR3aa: ASSWGPGGEQF

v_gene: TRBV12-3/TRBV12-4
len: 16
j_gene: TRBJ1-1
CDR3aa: ASSPRYRGTLRNTEAF

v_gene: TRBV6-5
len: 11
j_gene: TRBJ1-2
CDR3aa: ASRPPGPDGYT

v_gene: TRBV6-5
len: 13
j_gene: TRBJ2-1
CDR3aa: ASSYYPGGRNEQF

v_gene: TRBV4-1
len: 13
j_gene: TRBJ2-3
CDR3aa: ASGLAGVDTDTQY

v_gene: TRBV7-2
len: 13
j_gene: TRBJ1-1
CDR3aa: ASSRRGGRNTEAF

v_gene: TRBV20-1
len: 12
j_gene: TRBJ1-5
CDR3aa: SAVKGKADQPQH

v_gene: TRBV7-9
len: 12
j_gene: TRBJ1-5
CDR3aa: ASSFRDSNQPQH

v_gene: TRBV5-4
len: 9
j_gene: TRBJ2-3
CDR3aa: ASSLEDTQY

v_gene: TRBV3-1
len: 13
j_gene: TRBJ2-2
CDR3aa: ASRQGPLGYGELF

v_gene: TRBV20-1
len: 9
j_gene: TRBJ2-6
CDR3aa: SAAGANVLT

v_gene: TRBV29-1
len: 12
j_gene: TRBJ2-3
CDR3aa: SVEVSQGADTQY

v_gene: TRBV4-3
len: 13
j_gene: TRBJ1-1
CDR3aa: ASSHPQGAGGEAF

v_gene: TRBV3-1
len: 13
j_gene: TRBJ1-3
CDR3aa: ASSPGQGAGNTIY

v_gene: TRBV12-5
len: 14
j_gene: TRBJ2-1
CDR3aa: ASGPGQGFGSDEQF

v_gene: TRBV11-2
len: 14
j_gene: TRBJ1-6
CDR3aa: ASSPLGRGESSPLH

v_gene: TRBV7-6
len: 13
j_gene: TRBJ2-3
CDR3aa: ASSLDWTERGTQY

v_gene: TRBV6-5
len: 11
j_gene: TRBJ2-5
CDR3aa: ASSLSGKETQY

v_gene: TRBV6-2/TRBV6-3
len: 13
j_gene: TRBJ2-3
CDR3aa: ASSKLAASVDTQY

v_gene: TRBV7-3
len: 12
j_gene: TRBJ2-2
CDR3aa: ASSLGHSTGELF

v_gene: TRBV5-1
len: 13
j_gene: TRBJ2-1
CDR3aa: ASSGDRGHHNEQF

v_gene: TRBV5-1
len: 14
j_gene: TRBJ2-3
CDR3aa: ASSLTSGAFTDTQY

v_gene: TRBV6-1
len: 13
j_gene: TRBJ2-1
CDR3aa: ASSENSGGYNEQF

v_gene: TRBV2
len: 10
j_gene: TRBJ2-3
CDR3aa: ASGEVGDTQY

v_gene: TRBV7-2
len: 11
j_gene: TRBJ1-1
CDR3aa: ASSTDKNTEAF

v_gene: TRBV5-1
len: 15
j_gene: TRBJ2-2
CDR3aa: ASSRNPVREIGGELF

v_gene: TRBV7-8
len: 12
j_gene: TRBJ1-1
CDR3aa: ASSLGLQNTEAF

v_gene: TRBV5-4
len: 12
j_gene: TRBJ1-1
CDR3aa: ASSPWGGGTEAF

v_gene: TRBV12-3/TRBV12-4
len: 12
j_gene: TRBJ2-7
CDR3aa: ASSHDRFPYEQY

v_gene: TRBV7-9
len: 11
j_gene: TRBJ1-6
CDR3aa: ASSRSQGAPLH

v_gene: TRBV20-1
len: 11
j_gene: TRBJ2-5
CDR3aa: SATPDRGETQY

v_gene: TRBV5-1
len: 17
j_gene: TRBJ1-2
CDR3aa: ASRPGGSGGDYWGYGYT

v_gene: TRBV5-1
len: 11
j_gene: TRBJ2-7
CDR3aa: ASSLASSYEQY

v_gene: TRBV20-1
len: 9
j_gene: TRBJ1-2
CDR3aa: SALSEYGYT

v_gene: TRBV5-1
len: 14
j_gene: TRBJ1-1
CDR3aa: ASSLGAQGAGTEAF

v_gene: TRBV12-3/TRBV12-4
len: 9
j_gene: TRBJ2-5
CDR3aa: ATRLKETQY

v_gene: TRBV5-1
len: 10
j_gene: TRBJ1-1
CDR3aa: ASSNTDTEAF

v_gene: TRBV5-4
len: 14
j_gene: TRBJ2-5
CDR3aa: ASSLWGLAGRETQY

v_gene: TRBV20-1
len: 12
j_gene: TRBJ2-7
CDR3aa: SAPSGGNPYEQY

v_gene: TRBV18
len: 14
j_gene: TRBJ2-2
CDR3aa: ASSQTGTGVTGELF